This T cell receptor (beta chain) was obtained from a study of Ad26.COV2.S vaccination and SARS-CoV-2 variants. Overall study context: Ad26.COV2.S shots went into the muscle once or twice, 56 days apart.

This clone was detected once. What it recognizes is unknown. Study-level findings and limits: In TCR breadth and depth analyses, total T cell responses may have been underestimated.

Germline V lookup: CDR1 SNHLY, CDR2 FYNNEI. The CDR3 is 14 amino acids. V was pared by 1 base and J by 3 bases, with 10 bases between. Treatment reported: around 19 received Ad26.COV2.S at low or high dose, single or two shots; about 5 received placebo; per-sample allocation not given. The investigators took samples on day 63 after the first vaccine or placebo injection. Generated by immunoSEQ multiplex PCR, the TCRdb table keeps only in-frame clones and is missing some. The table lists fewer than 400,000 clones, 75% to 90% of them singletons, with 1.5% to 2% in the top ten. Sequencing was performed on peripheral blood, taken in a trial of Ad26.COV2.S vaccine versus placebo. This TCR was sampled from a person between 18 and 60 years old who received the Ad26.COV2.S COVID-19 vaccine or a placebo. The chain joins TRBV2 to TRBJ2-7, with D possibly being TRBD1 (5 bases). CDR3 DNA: TGTGCCAGCAGTGAAGAAAGGGGTAGCTACGAGCAGTACTTC. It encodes CASSEERGSYEQYF.